This is a list of T cell receptor beta chains from one sample in a study of T cell repertoires in aging, cancer and after chemotherapy. TCRdb processed the multiplex PCR reads anew with MiXCR; each CDR3 protein has one entry. This table has approximately 2,300 distinct CDR3 sequences, 33% appearing once. The sample was blood. These receptors originate from a human donor with a solid tumor. Both conserved end residues are part of each CDR3. Fields, in order: clone size, V gene, J gene, D gene, CDR3 DNA, CDR3 protein. The D gene is left open where the match is weak. Size tells how often a clone was seen (once, few, many) or the class of an expanded clone, and some rows leave it out.

once,TRBV7-6,TRBJ1-5,NA,TGTGCCAGCAGTTACGACGTAGTTAATCAGCCCCAGCATTTT,CASSYDVVNQPQHF
NA,TRBV2,TRBJ1-2,NA,TGTGCCAGCAGGGTGGGGGACCTTGGCTACACCTTC,CASRVGDLGYTF
NA,TRBV15,TRBJ2-3,TRBD2,TGTGCCACCAGCAGGAGGCCCTCGACTAGCGGAAACACAGATACGCAGTATTTT,CATSRRPSTSGNTDTQYF
large,TRBV19,TRBJ2-3,NA,TGTGCAAGTAACTCCGGCCGCACAGATACGCAGTATTTT,CASNSGRTDTQYF
few,TRBV18,TRBJ2-1,NA,TGTGCCAGCTCCCTAGGTAGCCGGGGGGCCTCGGATGAGCAGTTCTTC,CASSLGSRGASDEQFF
medium-sized,TRBV6-5,TRBJ2-3,NA,TGTGCCAGCAGTTACTCACTGGATACGCAGTATTTT,CASSYSLDTQYF
NA,TRBV15,TRBJ1-1,NA,TGTGCCACCAGCAGAGGTGGCACCCAGACTGAAGCTTTCTTT,CATSRGGTQTEAFF
few,TRBV10-3,TRBJ1-5,NA,TGTGCCATCAGTGAGTCCCAGGGACGGCAGCCCCAGCATTTT,CAISESQGRQPQHF
NA,TRBV30,TRBJ2-6,NA,TGTGCCTGGAGTGTATCCCCTGGGGCCAACGTCCTGACTTTC,CAWSVSPGANVLTF
few,TRBV6-2/TRBV6-3,TRBJ2-7,TRBD1,TGTGCCAGCAGCGAAGAGAGGGGGCGCAGAGAGCAGTACTTC,CASSEERGRREQYF
NA,TRBV12-3/TRBV12-4,TRBJ1-4,TRBD1,TGTGCCAGCAGTTTTCAGGCCAGGGGGGTCGAAAAACTGTTTTTT,CASSFQARGVEKLFF
NA,TRBV27,TRBJ2-3,NA,TGTGCCAGCAGTCTTCGGTATGGGATAGGCACAGATACGCAGTATTTT,CASSLRYGIGTDTQYF
NA,TRBV24-1,TRBJ2-7,TRBD1,TGTGCCACCAGTGAATTTACAGACAGGGATTTCCACGAGCAGTACTTC,CATSEFTDRDFHEQYF
medium-sized,TRBV27,TRBJ2-6,TRBD1,TGTGCCAGCCTCCCGGGACAGGGGCGCTCTGGGGCCAACGTCCTGACTTTC,CASLPGQGRSGANVLTF
once,TRBV11-1,TRBJ1-1,TRBD1,TGTGACAGCAGCTTGTTTGGGACAGGGGGTTCCACTGAAGCTTTCTTT,CDSSLFGTGGSTEAFF
few,TRBV5-5,TRBJ1-6,NA,TGTGCCACGAGGACCGAGTCCGAATATAATTCACCCCTCCACTTT,CATRTESEYNSPLHF
few,TRBV27,TRBJ2-1,TRBD2,TGTGCCAGCAGTACGCACGGGACTAGTCAAGATGAGCAGTTCTTC,CASSTHGTSQDEQFF
once,TRBV4-2,TRBJ2-2,TRBD1,TGTGCCAGCAGCCAAGGCCCGACAGGGAAAGGCACCGGGGAGCTGTTTTTT,CASSQGPTGKGTGELFF
medium-sized,TRBV19,TRBJ2-3,TRBD2,TGTGCCAGTAGCCGCCGGTGGGCGGGAGGCGATACGCAGTATTTT,CASSRRWAGGDTQYF
NA,TRBV27,TRBJ2-1,NA,TGTGCCAGCAGGCTGGCAGCCAATGAGCAGTTCTTC,CASRLAANEQFF
NA,TRBV6-1,TRBJ1-1,NA,TGTGCCAGCAGTGTTGGCGGGCGGGCTGAAGCTTTCTTT,CASSVGGRAEAFF
few,TRBV6-6,TRBJ2-3,NA,TGTGCCAGCAGTTCGGGAGTAGCGTACACAGATACGCAGTATTTT,CASSSGVAYTDTQYF
NA,TRBV12-3/TRBV12-4,TRBJ2-7,NA,TGTGCCAGCAGTTTAGTAGGGGGGTCCTACGAGCATTACTTC,CASSLVGGSYEHYF
few,TRBV18,TRBJ1-2,NA,TGTGCCAGCTCACCAGACCGGGGCTACACCTTC,CASSPDRGYTF
medium-sized,TRBV11-1,TRBJ1-1,NA,TGTGCCAGCAGCTTATACAGTGGGGTGGAAGCTTTCTTT,CASSLYSGVEAFF
medium-sized,TRBV12-3/TRBV12-4,TRBJ1-6,TRBD1,TGTGCCAGCAGTTTCCGGGACAGGGCGAGTAAAGGTTCACCCCTCCACTTT,CASSFRDRASKGSPLHF
few,TRBV5-6,TRBJ2-1,TRBD2,TGTGCCAGTCGCGGACTAGCGAATGAGCAGTTCTTC,CASRGLANEQFF
NA,TRBV5-1,TRBJ2-3,NA,TGCGCCAGCAGCTTCCGGTCGTCGACAGATACGCAGTATTTT,CASSFRSSTDTQYF